The 27 T cell receptor beta chains below all came from one sample that was sequenced in a study of blood T cell repertoires in COVID-19. Using immunoSEQ multiplex PCR, the repertoire was profiled, and TCRdb retains in-frame clones only, with some absent. The sample has more than 300,000 clones, over 80% seen once. Sample: peripheral blood. These receptors were collected from a woman aged 45 to 65 with COVID-19, enrolled during active disease.

The chain has TRBV3-1 (or the pseudogene TRBV3-2) and TRBJ1-2; D is perhaps TRBD1 (6 bases). Trimming pared 2 bases from V and 3 bases from J, leaving 13 bases between. In germline, CDR1 is LGHDT, CDR2 YNNKEL (reference sequence). This CDR3 region has 15 residues. CDR3 bases: TGTGCCAGCAGCCAACCAACACAGGGCTACTATGGCTACACCTTC. Its translation: CASSQPTQGYYGYTF.

DNA for the CDR3: TGTGCCAGCAGTTCGGGGGTGGGTCAGCCCCAGCATTTT. Protein sequence: CASSSGVGQPQHF. This chain links TRBV5-4 with TRBJ1-5, with D perhaps TRBD1 (5 bases). The germline CDR1 and CDR2 sequences are SGHNT and YYREEE (reference sequence). V gave up 5 bases and J gave up 6 bases, with 12 bases separating them. The CDR3 sequence is 13 residues long.

This clone came up once. The chain employs TRBV5-8 and TRBJ1-2; D unclear. V was trimmed by 4 bases and J by 2 bases, leaving 15 bases between them. The CDR3 covers 15 residues. Germline V gene sequence: CDR1 SGHTS, CDR2 YDEGEE. CDR3 nucleotides: TGTGCCAGCAGCCCTCCTAACTACCTCAACTATGGCTACACCTTC. It encodes CASSPPNYLNYGYTF. Full variable domain (missing parts from reference TRBV5-8 and TRBJ1-2): EAGVTQSPTHLIKTRGQQATLRCSPISGHTSVYWYQQALGLGLQFLLWYDEGEERNRGNFPPRFSGRQFPNYSSELNVNALELEDSALYLCASSPPNYLNYGYTFGSGTRLTVV.

This chain links TRBV11-1 with TRBJ2-5; 9 bases fit TRBD1. Per the germline V gene, CDR1 is SGHAT and CDR2 is FQDESV (reference sequence). The V gene end was trimmed by 3 bases and the J gene end by 1 base; junction bases not matched to a gene: 3. This CDR3 comprises 15 residues. In nucleotides, the CDR3 is TGTGCCAGCAGCTTGGGACAGGGCTTCCAAGAGACCCAGTACTTC. Amino acids: CASSLGQGFQETQYF.

The rearrangement uses TRBV30 and TRBJ1-2; TRBD1 might be the D (6 bases). The CDR3 is 13 amino acids. Germline V lookup: CDR1 GTSNPN, CDR2 SVGIG (reference sequence). Trimming took off 5 bases at V and 8 bases at J, with 18 bases between the two ends. CDR3 DNA: TGTGCCTGGGCCCTGGGACAACTATTCGGCTACACCTTC. It yields the protein CAWALGQLFGYTF. The full variable domain, rest sourced from reference TRBV30 and TRBJ1-2, is SQTIHQWPATLVQPVGSPLSLECTVEGTSNPNLYWYRQAAGRGLQLLFYSVGIGQISSEVPQNLSASRPQDRQFILSSKKLLLSDSGFYLCAWALGQLFGYTFGSGTRLTVV.

The rearrangement links TRBV19 to TRBJ1-5; D is unclear. The CDR3 is made up of 13 amino acids. Germline-derived CDR1 and CDR2 are LNHDA and SQIVND (reference sequence). Trimming shortened V by 3 bases and J by 4 bases, and 7 bases separated the two germline ends. CDR3 sequence reads: CASSMRLNQPQHF. The CDR3 DNA is TGTGCCAGTAGTATGAGGCTGAATCAGCCCCAGCATTTT.

The chain combines TRBV6-5 with TRBJ1-3, with 9 bases aligning to TRBD1. With 6 bases clipped from V and 7 bases from J, the junction kept 4 bases outside the gene matches. Germline CDR1 and CDR2: MNHEY and SVGAGI. The CDR3 has 13 residues. The CDR3: CASRRTGGNTIYF. CDR3 coding DNA: TGTGCCAGCAGACGCACAGGGGGCAACACCATATATTTT.

The V gene is TRBV18, the J gene TRBJ1-5; D remains ambiguous. The V end was cut by 3 bases, the J end by 2 bases, with 8 bases between. CDR1 and CDR2 from the germline V gene are KGHSH and LQKENI. This CDR3 is built from 14 residues. The CDR3 sequence is CASSPRVGNQPQHF. CDR3 nucleotide sequence: TGTGCCAGCTCACCTCGGGTGGGCAATCAGCCCCAGCATTTT.

V usage is TRBV4-2 and J usage is TRBJ2-5; possibly TRBD2 for D (6 bases). CDR1 and CDR2 (germline): LGHNA, YNFKEQ. Trimming left V 3 bases short and J 5 bases short, with 13 bases between. This CDR3 contains 14 residues. CDR3 bases: TGTGCCAGCAGCCAGGAAGAGCGGGTGGAGACCCAGTACTTC. Translated, it gives CASSQEERVETQYF.

This clone was detected only once. J is TRBJ2-7 and V is TRBV29-1; 7 bases line up with TRBD1. This CDR3 has 12 residues. The V and J ends lost 8 bases and 6 bases, in that order; junction bases with no gene match: 10. In germline, CDR1 is SQVTM, CDR2 ANQGSEA. The CDR3 DNA follows: TGCAGCACCAGACAGGGACGGTGCGAGCAGTACTTC. Translated: CSTRQGRCEQYF.

CDR3 DNA sequence: TGTGCTAGTGGTTTGGCCCTACTAGCGGGTAAGATCGAGCAGTACTTC. Encoded protein: CASGLALLAGKIEQYF. The gene calls are TRBV12-5 and TRBJ2-7, with 9 bases identical to TRBD2. Per the germline V gene, CDR1 is LGHNT and CDR2 is FRNRAP. The V and J ends lost 1 base and 6 bases, in that order; junction bases with no gene match: 10. This CDR3 is built from 16 residues.

The V and J genes are TRBV18 and TRBJ1-2; 8 bases match TRBD1. The germline gives CDR1 KGHSH, CDR2 LQKENI. This CDR3 contains 15 residues. The ends lost 5 bases at V and 4 bases at J; junction bases unmatched: 9. CDR3: CASSSDRGFAYGYTF. CDR3 coding DNA: TGTGCCAGCTCATCTGACAGGGGTTTCGCCTATGGCTACACCTTC.

V and J are TRBV14 and TRBJ2-1, with 13 bases fitting TRBD2. The CDR3 extends over 16 amino acids. CDR1 is SGHDN and CDR2 is FVKESK in the germline V gene. The V gene end was trimmed by 3 bases and the J gene end by 7 bases; junction bases not matched to a gene: 6. The CDR3 DNA is TGTGCCAGCAGCCACCTAGGGACTAGCGGGATAAATGAGCAGTTCTTC. This gives the protein CASSHLGTSGINEQFF.

The chain combines TRBV11-2 with TRBJ1-2; TRBD1 agrees at 9 bases. This CDR3 spans 17 amino acids. Germline trimming cut 3 bases from V and 7 bases from J; bases unmatched to any gene: 15. Germline CDR1 reads SGHAT; CDR2 reads FQNNGV. CDR3 sequence: CASSFSPRSGQGRGYTF. The CDR3 DNA is TGTGCCAGCAGCTTCTCACCTAGATCGGGACAGGGTCGTGGCTACACCTTC.

This chain uses TRBV6-2 or TRBV6-3 with TRBJ1-2; 9 nucleotides align to TRBD1. Losses at the gene ends were 6 bases for V and 5 bases for J; bases not matched to a gene: 4. The CDR3 extends over 13 amino acids. The germline V gene has CDR1 MNHEY and CDR2 SVGEGT. CDR3 in DNA: TGTGCCAGCAGCCAAGGACAGGGGTATGGCTACACCTTC. Its translation: CASSQGQGYGYTF.

The rearrangement joins TRBV5-1 to TRBJ2-7; D uncertain. The germline V and J ends were trimmed by 0 bases and 5 bases, with 6 bases remaining between them. CDR3 length: 12 residues. CDR1 and CDR2 from the germline V gene are SGHRS and YFSETQ. Written as DNA, the CDR3 is TGCGCCAGCAGCTTGGGGGCAGACGAGCAGTACTTC. It yields the protein CASSLGADEQYF.

The gene calls are TRBV6-5 and TRBJ2-7; weak D call: TRBD2 (5 bases). V lost 2 bases and J 2 bases, leaving 7 bases between the germline ends. CDR3 length: 13 residues. CDR1 is MNHEY and CDR2 is SVGAGI in the germline V gene. The CDR3 loop reads CASSYPGTYEQYF. CDR3 DNA: TGTGCCAGCAGTTACCCCGGGACCTACGAGCAGTACTTC.

This chain connects TRBV27 to TRBJ1-1, with TRBD1 matching 10 bases. The V segment lost 6 bases and the J segment 4 bases; nucleotides outside the gene matches: 5. Germline V gives CDR1 MNHEY, CDR2 SMNVEV (reference sequence). The CDR3 loop spans 14 amino acids. CDR3: CASRRGQGTTEAFF. DNA for the CDR3: TGTGCCAGCAGACGGGGACAGGGGACCACTGAAGCTTTCTTT.

This rearrangement joins TRBV7-2 to TRBJ2-4; a weak D match, TRBD2 (6 bases). Trimming took off 0 bases at V and 5 bases at J, with 17 bases between the two ends. In germline, CDR1 is SGHTA, CDR2 FQGNSA. The CDR3 loop spans 17 amino acids. The CDR3 sequence is CASSLAPGLSRENIQYF. The CDR3 DNA is TGTGCCAGCAGCTTAGCCCCGGGACTCAGTAGGGAAAACATTCAGTACTTC.

This clone was seen just once. The junction differs from germline at one of its ends, possibly a read error. The gene calls are TRBV27 and TRBJ1-2; 10 bases are a match to TRBD1. From germline, CDR1 is MNHEY and CDR2 SMNVEV (reference sequence). The CDR3 runs 12 residues. DNA of the CDR3: TGTGCCAGCAGTCCCGGGACAGGGGATTCCTTTTGG. This encodes CASSPGTGDSFW.

The chain uses TRBV2 and TRBJ2-5; TRBD1 matches at 11 bases. The V gene end was trimmed by 4 bases and the J gene end by 2 bases; junction bases not matched to a gene: 6. The CDR3 contains 16 residues. In germline, CDR1 is SNHLY, CDR2 FYNNEI. CDR3 sequence: CASSGGTGGFQETQYF. Here the CDR3 DNA reads TGTGCCAGCAGTGGGGGGACAGGGGGTTTTCAAGAGACCCAGTACTTC.

The chain carries TRBV4-1 and TRBJ2-6, with a weak D call TRBD1 (7 bases). Germline loops: CDR1 MGHRA, CDR2 YSYEKL. Trimming shortened V by 3 bases and J by 3 bases, and 9 bases separated the two germline ends. The CDR3 contains 15 residues. CDR3 in DNA: TGCGCCAGCAGCCAGCAGGGGGGTGGGGCCAACGTCCTGACTTTC. Its translation: CASSQQGGGANVLTF.

About this clone: Other DNA variants within this sample encode the same CDR3. The rearrangement joins TRBV5-1 to TRBJ2-1; a possible D gene is TRBD1 (5 bases). CDR1 SGHRS and CDR2 YFSETQ come from the germline V gene. The CDR3 is made up of 14 amino acids. Trimming left V 4 bases short and J 3 bases short, with 11 bases between. The CDR3 DNA reads as TGCGCCAGCAGCCCCGGACAAGGCTACAATGAGCAGTTCTTC. This encodes CASSPGQGYNEQFF.

This clone was observed once. This rearrangement joins TRBV11-3 to TRBJ2-5; 14 bases map to TRBD2. Germline loops: CDR1 SGHNT, CDR2 YENEEA. The CDR3 extends over 17 amino acids. The junction had 6 bases not matched to a gene; V was cut back by 3 bases and J by 3 bases. CDR3 amino acids: CASSFGTSGRKKETQYF. DNA for the CDR3: TGTGCCAGCAGCTTCGGGACTAGCGGGAGAAAAAAAGAGACCCAGTACTTC.

J is TRBJ2-3 and V is TRBV10-3; 10 nucleotides line up with TRBD2. CDR1 and CDR2 (germline): ENHRY, SYGVKD. There are 14 residues in the CDR3. After removal of 0 bases from V and 6 bases from J, the junction contained 0 bases not matched to a gene. The CDR3 sequence is CAISESGLADTQYF. CDR3 nucleotide sequence: TGTGCCATCAGTGAGTCGGGACTAGCGGATACGCAGTATTTT.

The chain carries TRBV4-2 and TRBJ1-6; D unclear. Per the germline V gene, CDR1 is LGHNA and CDR2 is YNFKEQ. The CDR3 loop spans 17 amino acids. V gave up 1 base and J gave up 10 bases, with 20 bases separating them. Written as DNA, the CDR3 is TGTGCCAGCAGCCAAGGAACGGGGAGGGTTACGGAATCACCCCTCCACTTT. Translating it yields CASSQGTGRVTESPLHF.

The chain links TRBV2 to TRBJ2-7; D remains ambiguous. The V end was cut by 6 bases, the J end by 2 bases, with 11 bases between. The germline V gene encodes CDR1 SNHLY and CDR2 FYNNEI. This CDR3 spans 13 amino acids. The CDR3 reads CASSHAVAYEQYF. DNA for the CDR3: TGTGCCAGCAGCCACGCGGTCGCCTACGAGCAGTACTTC. The full variable domain, rest sourced from reference TRBV2 and TRBJ2-7, is EPEVTQTPSHQVTQMGQEVILRCVPISNHLYFYWYRQILGQKVEFLVSFYNNEISEKSEIFDDQFSVERPDGSNFTLKIRSTKLEDSAMYFCASSHAVAYEQYFGPGTRLTVT.